This T cell receptor (beta chain) is from a study of OX40 agonist ivuxolimab in advanced cancers. TCRdb's table, derived via immunoSEQ multiplex PCR, lists solely in-frame clones and lacks some. The sample has some 26,000 clones; 79% are singletons. Per the germline V gene, CDR1 is SEHNR and CDR2 is FQNEAQ (reference sequence). With 4 bases removed from V and 5 bases from J, the gap between germline ends came to 27 bases. The CDR3 sequence is 19 residues long. This clone was seen a handful of times. This specimen was CD4+ or CD8+ T cells sorted from blood, taken in a trial of the OX40 agonist ivuxolimab. The TCR was taken from an adult with an advanced solid tumor such as melanoma, head and neck, liver or kidney cancer. This rearrangement joins TRBV7-9 to TRBJ2-1; maybe TRBD2 (6 bases). The CDR3 nucleotides are TGTGCCAGCAGCTCCACATGGCGAGATAGCGGAACCCCGAACAATGAGCAGTTCTTC. Translation: CASSSTWRDSGTPNNEQFF.